The next 14 T cell receptor beta chains were all read from a single sample in a study of a mutant IDH1 vaccine in newly diagnosed glioma. For these TCRs, the target antigens are not known. Indicated time point: week 11, during vaccination. In every dose of vaccine, 300 ug of mutant IDH1 20-mer peptide was given alongside topical imiquimod. Method: immunoSEQ multiplex PCR; TCRdb's copy keeps in-frame clones and lacks some. Of about 120,000 clones listed, roughly 78% are singletons. The material sequenced was PBMCs, taken from a glioma patient whose treatment included an IDH1 peptide vaccine. These receptors came from a man aged 35 to 55 with glioma.

This clone was seen a single time. V usage is TRBV13 and J usage is TRBJ2-7; possibly TRBD1 for D (5 bases). Germline V gene data show CDR1 as PRHDT and CDR2 as FYEKMQ (reference sequence). CDR3 length: 14 residues. Trimming pared 0 bases from V and 4 bases from J, leaving 10 bases between. CDR3 nucleotide sequence: TGTGCCAGCAGCTTAGGTAGGGGTAATTACGAGCAGTACTTC. Translation gives CASSLGRGNYEQYF. Filled out from reference TRBV13 and TRBJ2-7, the complete variable domain reads AAGVIQSPRHLIKEKRETATLKCYPIPRHDTVYWYQQGPGQDPQFLISFYEKMQSDKGSIPDRFSAQQFSDYHSELNMSSLELGDSALYFCASSLGRGNYEQYFGPGTRLTVT.

The V gene is TRBV5-1, the J gene TRBJ2-1; possible D gene TRBD2, 6 bases. Trimming pared 0 bases from V and 2 bases from J, leaving 9 bases between. CDR1 is SGHRS and CDR2 is YFSETQ in the germline V gene. CDR3 length equals 15 residues. DNA of the CDR3: TGCGCCAGCAGCTTGGCACTAGCTACCTACAATGAGCAGTTCTTC. This translates into CASSLALATYNEQFF.

This clone was detected only a few times. The chain has TRBV27 and TRBJ2-7; D not certain. CDR3 length: 14 amino acids. Per the germline V gene, CDR1 is MNHEY and CDR2 is SMNVEV (reference sequence). Trimming stripped 5 bases from V and 0 bases from J, with 11 bases between. CDR3 in DNA: TGTGCCAGCAGTCCGAATGGACGCTCCTACGAGCAGTACTTC. As protein: CASSPNGRSYEQYF.

The chain recombines TRBV7-9 with TRBJ1-5; D is unclear. The CDR3 extends over 17 amino acids. The V end lost 3 bases, the J end lost 2 bases, and 17 bases lay between the germline ends. Germline V gene sequence: CDR1 SEHNR, CDR2 FQNEAQ (reference sequence). This CDR3 reads CASSFCLQTPCNQPQHF. The CDR3 region has the DNA TGTGCCAGCAGCTTCTGCTTACAGACCCCTTGCAATCAGCCCCAGCATTTT. Full variable domain (rest looked up from reference TRBV7-9 and TRBJ1-5): DTGVSQNPRHKITKRGQNVTFRCDPISEHNRLYWYRQTLGQGPEFLTYFQNEAQLEKSRLLSDRFSAERPKGSFSTLEIQRTEQGDSAMYLCASSFCLQTPCNQPQHFGDGTRLSIL.

The V and J genes are TRBV9 and TRBJ2-7, with no clear D. V was shortened by 7 bases and J by 6 bases, with 23 bases between the two germline ends. The CDR3 is 15 residues long. Looked up from germline, CDR1 is SGDLS and CDR2 is YYNGEE. CDR3: CASAPPERPDLEQYF. Written as DNA, the CDR3 is TGTGCCAGCGCCCCCCCCGAGAGGCCCGATCTCGAGCAGTACTTC.

V is TRBV5-8 and J is TRBJ1-3, with TRBD1 matching over 9 bases. Trimming took 4 bases from V and 5 from J; bases not matched to a gene: 4. The CDR3 consists of 14 residues. Germline CDR1 reads SGHTS; CDR2 reads YDEGEE. The CDR3: CASSTGTGRNTIYF. The CDR3 region has the DNA TGTGCCAGCAGCACCGGGACAGGGAGAAACACCATATATTTT.

The table lists this clone with a few counts. The chain is built from TRBV5-1 and TRBJ1-1, with 7 bases that match TRBD1. The germline V gene encodes CDR1 SGHRS and CDR2 YFSETQ. J gave up 0 bases and V 2 bases, and 10 bases lay outside the gene matches. The length of the CDR3 is 17 residues. The chain's CDR3 is CASSLSGTVPMNTEAFF. The CDR3, as DNA: TGCGCCAGCAGCTTATCCGGGACAGTGCCTATGAACACTGAAGCTTTCTTT.

This clone was seen a single time. The J gene is TRBJ2-5, the V gene TRBV10-3; D remains ambiguous. Germline V CDR1 and CDR2: ENHRY, SYGVKD. This CDR3 has 13 residues. Trimming removed 1 base from V and 5 bases from J, with 8 bases in between. CDR3 sequence (DNA): TGTGCCATCAGTGAGTTCAGGTCGGAGACCCAGTACTTC. It specifies CAISEFRSETQYF.

This clone occurred once. The chain joins TRBV7-2 to TRBJ2-6; D is uncertain. The CDR3 is made up of 16 amino acids. Looked up from germline, CDR1 is SGHTA and CDR2 is FQGNSA. V was trimmed by 5 bases and J by 0 bases, leaving 11 bases between them. The chain's CDR3 is CASSVSPFSGANVLTF. The CDR3 coding sequence is TGTGCCAGCAGCGTTAGCCCGTTCTCTGGGGCCAACGTCCTGACTTTC.

This chain connects TRBV7-2 to TRBJ2-3, with 8 positions matching TRBD1. The junction had 5 bases not matched to a gene; V was cut back by 5 bases and J by 4 bases. The germline CDR1 and CDR2 sequences are SGHTA and FQGNSA. CDR3 length equals 14 residues. CDR3 residues: CASSRTGSSDTQYF. CDR3 in DNA: TGTGCCAGCAGCAGGACAGGGTCCTCAGATACGCAGTATTTT.

J is TRBJ1-2 and V is TRBV7-6; TRBD1 matches 8 bases. Germline CDR1 SGHVS, CDR2 FNYEAQ. V was pared by 5 bases and J by 5 bases, with 7 bases of the junction left unmatched. The CDR3 spans 14 residues. The DNA of the CDR3 is TGTGCCAGCAGCCCGACAGGGGCGGAATATGGCTACACCTTC. It encodes CASSPTGAEYGYTF.

A word on this clone: Sequence at one end of the junction differs from germline and may be a read error. The chain links TRBV19 to TRBJ2-7; D possibly corresponds to TRBD2 (6 bases). This CDR3 has 14 residues. The germline V gene has CDR1 LNHDA and CDR2 SQIVND (reference sequence). CDR3 sequence (DNA): TGTGTCAGTAGCTTTCATTCGGGGGCCTACGAGCAGTACTTC. Translated: CVSSFHSGAYEQYF.

This chain links TRBV2 with TRBJ2-7; 11 nucleotides align to TRBD1. CDR1 and CDR2 from the germline V gene are SNHLY and FYNNEI. The trim removed 5 bases at V and 2 bases at J, leaving 2 bases unmatched. The CDR3 is 14 residues long. The CDR3 protein is CASSPDRGPYEQYF. CDR3 nucleotide sequence: TGTGCCAGCAGTCCGGACAGGGGGCCCTACGAGCAGTACTTC.

For this clone: Other DNA sequences in this specimen translate into the identical CDR3. The rearrangement uses TRBV5-1 and TRBJ2-7; D may be TRBD1 (5 bases). The CDR3 loop spans 12 amino acids. Trimming took off 5 bases at V and 3 bases at J, with 9 bases between the two ends. In germline, CDR1 is SGHRS, CDR2 YFSETQ. This CDR3 is CASSRDSYEQYF. CDR3 DNA sequence: TGCGCCAGCAGTCGTGACAGCTACGAGCAGTACTTC.